This TCR beta chain was sequenced for a study of shared clonotypes between healthy human individuals. A note on this clone: At the DNA level, this CDR3 is encoded by other sequences in the same sample as well.

The CDR3 extends over 12 amino acids. Trimming cost V 6 bases and J 0 bases, with 8 bases left between them. Germline CDR1 SQVTM, CDR2 ANQGSEA. Splitting the CD4+ cells yielded a CD45RA+ naive subset and a CD45RA-negative memory subset. Every immunoSEQ plate was one replicate of a subset's evenly spread DNA. Sequenced by immunoSEQ multiplex PCR; TCRdb stores in-frame clones only, minus some. Of about 2.5 million clones listed, roughly 92% are singletons. Sequencing used naive CD4+ T cells from PBMCs. Documented subset: CD45RA+ positively selected. This receptor was taken from a young man in good health. Some clones in this sample may be carry-over from other donors' samples. The chain uses TRBV29-1 and TRBJ1-1; TRBD1 might be the D (5 bases). The CDR3 here is CSVQGMNTEAFF. The CDR3 DNA reads as TGCAGCGTCCAGGGCATGAACACTGAAGCTTTCTTT.